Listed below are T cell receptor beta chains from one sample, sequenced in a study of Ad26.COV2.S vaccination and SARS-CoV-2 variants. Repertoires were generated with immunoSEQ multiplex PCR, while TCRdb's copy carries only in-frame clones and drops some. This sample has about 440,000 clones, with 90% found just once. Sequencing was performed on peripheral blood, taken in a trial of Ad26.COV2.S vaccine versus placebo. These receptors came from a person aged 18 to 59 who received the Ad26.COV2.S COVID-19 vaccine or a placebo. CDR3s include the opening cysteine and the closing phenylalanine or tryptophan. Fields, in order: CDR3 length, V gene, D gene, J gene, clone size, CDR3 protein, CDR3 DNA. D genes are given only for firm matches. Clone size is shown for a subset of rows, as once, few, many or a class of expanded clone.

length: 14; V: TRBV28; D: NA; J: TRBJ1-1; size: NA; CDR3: CASGAVVLNTEAFF; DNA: TGTGCCAGCGGGGCAGTAGTTCTGAACACTGAAGCTTTCTTT
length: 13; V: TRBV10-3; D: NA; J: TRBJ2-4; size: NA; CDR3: CAISAGPQNIQYF; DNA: TGTGCCATCAGTGCGGGGCCCCAAAACATTCAGTACTTC
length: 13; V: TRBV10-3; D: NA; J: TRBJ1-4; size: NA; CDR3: CAISGSLDEKLFF; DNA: TGTGCCATCAGTGGTAGTTTGGATGAAAAACTGTTTTTT
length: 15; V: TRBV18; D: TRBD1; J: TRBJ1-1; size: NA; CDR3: CASSPTQTGGAGAFF; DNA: TGTGCCAGCTCACCTACCCAGACAGGGGGCGCGGGAGCTTTCTTT
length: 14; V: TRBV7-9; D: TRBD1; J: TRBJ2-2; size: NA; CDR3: CASSTTGVAGELFF; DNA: TGTGCCAGCAGCACAACAGGGGTTGCCGGGGAGCTGTTTTTT
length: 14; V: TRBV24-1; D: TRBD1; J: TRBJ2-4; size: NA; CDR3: CATSAPDRPGIQYF; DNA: TGTGCCACCAGTGCACCGGACAGGCCAGGCATTCAGTACTTC
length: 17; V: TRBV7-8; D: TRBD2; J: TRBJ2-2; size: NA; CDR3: CASSFPGLAGHTGELFF; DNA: TGTGCCAGCAGCTTTCCCGGACTAGCGGGACACACCGGGGAGCTGTTTTTT
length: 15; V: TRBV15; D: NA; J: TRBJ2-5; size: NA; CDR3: CASCCPGASQETQYF; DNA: TGTGCCAGTTGCTGTCCAGGGGCGAGCCAAGAGACCCAGTACTTC
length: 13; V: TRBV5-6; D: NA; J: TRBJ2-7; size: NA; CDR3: CASSLPPAYEQYF; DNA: TGTGCCAGCAGCTTGCCGCCGGCCTACGAGCAGTACTTC
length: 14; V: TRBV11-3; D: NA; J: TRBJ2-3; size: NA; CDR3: CASSPSGTTDTQYF; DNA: TGTGCCAGCAGCCCCTCAGGAACCACAGATACGCAGTATTTT
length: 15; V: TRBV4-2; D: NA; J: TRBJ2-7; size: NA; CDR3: CASSQDWDGTYEQYF; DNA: TGTGCCAGCAGCCAAGATTGGGATGGTACCTACGAGCAGTACTTC
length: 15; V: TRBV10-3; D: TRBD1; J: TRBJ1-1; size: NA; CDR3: CAISAHRGLNTEAFF; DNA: TGTGCCATCAGTGCACACAGGGGGCTTAACACTGAAGCTTTCTTT
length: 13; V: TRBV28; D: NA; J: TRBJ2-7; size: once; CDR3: CASSFAGAYEQYF; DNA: TGTGCCAGCAGTTTTGCAGGGGCGTACGAGCAGTACTTC
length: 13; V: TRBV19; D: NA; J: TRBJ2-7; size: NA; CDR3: CASSPRGYYEQYF; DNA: TGTGCCAGTAGTCCCCGGGGTTACTACGAGCAGTACTTC
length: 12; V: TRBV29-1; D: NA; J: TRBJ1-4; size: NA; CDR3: CSVAGQNEKLFF; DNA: TGCAGCGTTGCAGGGCAAAATGAAAAACTGTTTTTT
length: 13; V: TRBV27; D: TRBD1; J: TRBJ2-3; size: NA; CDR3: CASSSTGGRTQYF; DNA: TGTGCCAGCAGTTCCACAGGGGGTCGTACGCAGTATTTT
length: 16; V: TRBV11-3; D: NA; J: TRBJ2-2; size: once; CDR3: CASTNPGPEDTGELFF; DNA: TGTGCCAGCACAAACCCCGGTCCTGAAGACACCGGGGAGCTGTTTTTT
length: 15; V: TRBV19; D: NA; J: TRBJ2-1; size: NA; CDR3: CASSSSSTMANEQFF; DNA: TGTGCCAGTAGTAGTTCCAGCACTATGGCGAATGAGCAGTTCTTC
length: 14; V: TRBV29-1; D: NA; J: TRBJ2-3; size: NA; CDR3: CSVRYKASTDTQYF; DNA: TGCAGCGTTCGGTACAAAGCTAGCACAGATACGCAGTATTTT
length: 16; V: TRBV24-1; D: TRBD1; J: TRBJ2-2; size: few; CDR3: CATSDNRGANTGELFF; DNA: TGTGCCACCAGTGATAACAGGGGGGCAAACACCGGGGAGCTGTTTTTT
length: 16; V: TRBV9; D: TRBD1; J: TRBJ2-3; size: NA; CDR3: CASSVGQGISTDTQYF; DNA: TGTGCCAGCAGCGTAGGACAGGGGATTAGCACAGATACGCAGTATTTT
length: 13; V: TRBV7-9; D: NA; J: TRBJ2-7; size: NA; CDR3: CASSLNRDYEQYF; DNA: TGTGCCAGCAGCTTAAATCGGGACTACGAGCAGTACTTC
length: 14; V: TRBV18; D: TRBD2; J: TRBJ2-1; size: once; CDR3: CASSPGLAGLEQFF; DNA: TGTGCCAGCTCACCTGGACTAGCGGGATTGGAGCAGTTCTTC
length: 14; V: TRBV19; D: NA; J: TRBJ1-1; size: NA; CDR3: CASSPRSSDTEAFF; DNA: TGTGCCAGTAGTCCGCGATCGTCAGACACTGAAGCTTTCTTT
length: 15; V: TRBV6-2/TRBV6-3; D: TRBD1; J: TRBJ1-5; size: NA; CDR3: CASSLGQGARQPQHF; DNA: TGTGCCAGCAGCCTGGGACAGGGGGCAAGGCAGCCCCAGCATTTT
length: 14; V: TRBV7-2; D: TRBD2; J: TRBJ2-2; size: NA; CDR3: CASSTSGRPGELFF; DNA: TGTGCCAGCTCAACTAGCGGGAGGCCCGGGGAGCTGTTTTTT
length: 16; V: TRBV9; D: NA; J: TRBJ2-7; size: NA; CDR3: CASSPARTAQRGEQYF; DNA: TGTGCCAGCAGCCCAGCCCGAACAGCTCAGAGGGGCGAGCAGTACTTC
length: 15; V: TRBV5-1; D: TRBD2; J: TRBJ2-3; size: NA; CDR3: CASSFGLAGGGTQYF; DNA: TGCGCCAGCAGCTTCGGACTAGCGGGAGGAGGAACGCAGTATTTT
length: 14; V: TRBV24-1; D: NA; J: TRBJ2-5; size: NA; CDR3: CATSDSRGQETQYF; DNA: TGTGCCACCAGTGATTCGAGAGGACAAGAGACCCAGTACTTC
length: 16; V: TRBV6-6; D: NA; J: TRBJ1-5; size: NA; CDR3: CASIARGELSNQPQHF; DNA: TGTGCCAGCATAGCCCGGGGGGAACTTAGCAATCAGCCCCAGCATTTT
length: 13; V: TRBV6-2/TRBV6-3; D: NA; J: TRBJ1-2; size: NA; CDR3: CASSLGRIYGYTF; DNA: TGTGCCAGCAGCCTCGGACGGATCTATGGCTACACCTTC
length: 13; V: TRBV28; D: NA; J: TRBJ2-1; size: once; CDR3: CASSTGLHNEQFF; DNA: TGTGCCAGCAGTACGGGACTCCACAATGAGCAGTTCTTC
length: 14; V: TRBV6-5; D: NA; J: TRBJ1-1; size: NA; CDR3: CASSSRVMNTEAFF; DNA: TGTGCCAGCAGTTCTAGGGTCATGAACACTGAAGCTTTCTTT
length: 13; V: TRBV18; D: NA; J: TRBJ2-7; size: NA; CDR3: CASSPSLSYEQYF; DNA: TGTGCCAGCTCACCCTCGCTCTCCTACGAGCAGTACTTC
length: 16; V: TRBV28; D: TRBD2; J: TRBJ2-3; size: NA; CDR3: CASVKGGRRGVDTQYF; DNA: TGTGCCAGCGTCAAAGGCGGGAGGAGAGGAGTAGATACGCAGTATTTT
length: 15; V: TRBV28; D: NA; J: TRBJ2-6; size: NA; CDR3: CASSLVRAGANVLTF; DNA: TGTGCCAGCAGTTTAGTCAGGGCTGGGGCCAACGTCCTGACTTTC
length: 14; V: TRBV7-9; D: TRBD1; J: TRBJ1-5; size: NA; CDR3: CASRGTGEDQPQHF; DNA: TGTGCCAGCAGGGGGACAGGGGAGGATCAGCCCCAGCATTTT
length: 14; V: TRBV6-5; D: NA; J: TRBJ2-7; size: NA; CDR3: CASSSIGRIYEQYF; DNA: TGTGCCAGCAGTTCTATCGGGCGGATCTACGAGCAGTACTTC
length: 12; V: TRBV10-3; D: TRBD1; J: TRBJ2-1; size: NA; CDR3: CAATTGRNEQFF; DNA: TGTGCCGCTACGACAGGGCGCAATGAGCAGTTCTTC
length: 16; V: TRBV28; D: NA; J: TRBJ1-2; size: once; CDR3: CASSYGGWASNYGYTF; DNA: TGTGCCAGCAGTTATGGGGGATGGGCGAGTAACTATGGCTACACCTTC
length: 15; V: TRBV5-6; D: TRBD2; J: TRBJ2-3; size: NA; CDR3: CASSWTSGSTDTQYF; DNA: TGTGCCAGCAGCTGGACTAGCGGGAGCACAGATACGCAGTATTTT
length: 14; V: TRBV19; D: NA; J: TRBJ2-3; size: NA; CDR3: CASSPFPGTDTQYF; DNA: TGTGCCAGTAGTCCATTCCCGGGCACAGATACGCAGTATTTT
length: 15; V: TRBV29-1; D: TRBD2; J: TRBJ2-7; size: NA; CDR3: CSVEVVGGTSYEQYF; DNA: TGCAGCGTTGAAGTGGTGGGGGGGACCTCCTACGAGCAGTACTTC
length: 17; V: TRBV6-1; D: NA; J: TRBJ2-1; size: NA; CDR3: CASSDPRGKMGRDEQFF; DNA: TGTGCCAGCAGTGACCCCAGGGGTAAGATGGGTAGGGATGAGCAGTTCTTC
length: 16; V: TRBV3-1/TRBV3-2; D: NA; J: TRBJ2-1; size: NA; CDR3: CASKSSLRASYNEQFF; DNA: TGTGCCAGCAAGAGTAGTCTAAGGGCCTCCTACAATGAGCAGTTCTTC
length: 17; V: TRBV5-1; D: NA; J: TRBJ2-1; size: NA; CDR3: CASSLARGLRLYNEQFF; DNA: TGCGCCAGCAGCTTGGCCAGGGGACTGCGACTCTACAATGAGCAGTTCTTC
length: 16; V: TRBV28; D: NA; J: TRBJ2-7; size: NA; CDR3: CASSSPGTLSWDEQYF; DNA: TGTGCCAGCAGTTCTCCCGGCACGCTATCATGGGACGAGCAGTACTTC
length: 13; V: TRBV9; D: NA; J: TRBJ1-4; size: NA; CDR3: CASSGPNNEKLFF; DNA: TGTGCCAGCAGCGGCCCGAATAATGAAAAACTGTTTTTT
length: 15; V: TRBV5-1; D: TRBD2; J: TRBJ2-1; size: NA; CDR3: CASSFSGSSSNEQFF; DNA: TGCGCCAGCAGCTTTAGCGGGAGCTCGTCCAATGAGCAGTTCTTC
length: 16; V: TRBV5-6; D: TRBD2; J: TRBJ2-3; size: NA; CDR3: CASSLLVAGSADTQYF; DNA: TGTGCCAGCAGCTTGTTGGTAGCGGGATCAGCAGATACGCAGTATTTT